A single sample is the source of the 20 T cell receptor beta chains below, sequenced in a study of cytomegalovirus exposure and HLA in healthy donors (dated by TCRdb to 2016 to 2017). Libraries came from the immunoSEQ multiplex PCR assay. The multiplex PCR relied on a mix of 60 forward primers for TCR Vbeta segments and 13 reverse primers for TCR Jbeta segments. TCRdb carries this immuneACCESS record with in-frame sequences only. Its versions omit some clonotypes, under half of them owing to an unresolved V gene in the studies checked, with the rest unexplained. This sample lists about 140,000 clones; approximately 8.9% were detected once. The ten top clones hold about 6.7% of the sample. The sample comprised PBMCs. These receptor sequences come from a woman in her 40s in good health and CMV-seropositive.

This clone was recorded a few times. CDR3 sequence reads: CASSNPRSYNSPLHF. CDR3 nucleotide sequence: TGTGCCAGTAGTAACCCGCGCTCCTATAATTCACCCCTCCACTTT. The J gene is TRBJ1-6, the V gene TRBV19, with D hard to call. The V and J ends lost 4 bases and 0 bases respectively, with 7 bases between them. The CDR3 length is 15 residues. Germline CDR1 reads LNHDA; CDR2 reads SQIVND (reference sequence). The whole variable domain, filled in from reference TRBV19 and TRBJ1-6, reads DGGITQSPKYLFRKEGQNVTLSCEQNLNHDAMYWYRQDPGQGLRLIYYSQIVNDFQKGDIAEGYSVSREKKESFPLTVTSAQKNPTAFYLCASSNPRSYNSPLHFGNGTRLTVT.

The rearrangement joins TRBV4-1 to TRBJ2-4, with D perhaps matching TRBD2 (6 bases). The CDR3 runs to 15 residues. V was pared by 1 base and J by 5 bases, with 12 bases between. CDR1 is MGHRA and CDR2 is YSYEKL in the germline V gene. The CDR3 nucleotides are TGCGCCAGCAGCCAAGTCTCAACGGGGGAAAACATTCAGTACTTC. Residues: CASSQVSTGENIQYF.

Details on this clone: Within the sample, other DNA sequences also encode this same CDR3. The chain carries TRBV2 and TRBJ2-5; D ambiguous. CDR1 is SNHLY, CDR2 FYNNEI, per germline. There are 13 residues in the CDR3. Trimming removed 4 bases at V and 2 bases at J, with 8 bases between. The CDR3 sequence: CASSGARQETQYF. CDR3 sequence (DNA): TGTGCCAGCAGTGGGGCAAGGCAAGAGACCCAGTACTTC.

This clone was seen a few times. The V and J genes are TRBV7-2 and TRBJ2-2; tentative D call: TRBD1 (5 bases). Trimming stripped 5 bases from V and 5 bases from J, with 9 bases between. Germline V gene lookup returns CDR1 SGHTA and CDR2 FQGNSA. This CDR3 region has 13 residues. This CDR3 reads CASSRGLTGELFF. The CDR3 region has the DNA TGTGCCAGCAGCAGGGGATTAACCGGGGAGCTGTTTTTT.

This clone was found a few times. The chain is built from TRBV4-1 and TRBJ2-2, with unresolved D. V lost 1 base and J lost 4, with 13 bases in between. The germline V gene has CDR1 MGHRA and CDR2 YSYEKL. This CDR3 is built from 16 residues. The CDR3 is CASSQVPGSATGELFF. DNA of the CDR3: TGCGCCAGCAGCCAAGTACCGGGTTCGGCCACCGGGGAGCTGTTTTTT.

The genes are TRBV2 and TRBJ2-7; D is perhaps TRBD1 (5 bases). This CDR3 region has 13 residues. V was clipped by 7 bases and J by 4 bases, with 14 bases between them. Germline-derived CDR1 and CDR2 are SNHLY and FYNNEI. The CDR3 bases are TGTGCCAGCAAAATAGGGGCCTGGTACGAGCAGTACTTC. It encodes CASKIGAWYEQYF.

This clone was seen a handful of times. V usage is TRBV15 and J usage is TRBJ2-3, with 9 bases lining up with TRBD2. Germline CDR1 and CDR2: LNHNV and YYDKDF (reference sequence). Losses at the gene ends were 1 base for V and 2 bases for J; bases not matched to a gene: 4. The CDR3 length is 16 residues. The CDR3 sequence: CATSRGVAGVTDTQYF. The CDR3 DNA reads TGTGCCACCAGCAGAGGGGTAGCGGGGGTCACAGATACGCAGTATTTT. The full variable domain, with the rest looked up from reference TRBV15 and TRBJ2-3, is DAMVIQNPRYQVTQFGKPVTLSCSQTLNHNVMYWYQQKSSQAPKLLFHYYDKDFNNEADTPDNFQSRRPNTSFCFLDIRSPGLGDTAMYLCATSRGVAGVTDTQYFGPGTRLTVL.

This clone appeared a few times. This sequence joins TRBV18 and TRBJ1-1; maybe TRBD1 (6 bases). The CDR3 contains 15 residues. Germline CDR1 KGHSH, CDR2 LQKENI. The ends were cut back, 0 bases at V and 1 base at J, with 9 bases in the middle. For the CDR3, the DNA is TGTGCCAGCTCACCACCCCTGACAGGGAACACTGAAGCTTTCTTT. Translated, it gives CASSPPLTGNTEAFF.

This clone has just a few counts. The V and J genes are TRBV18 and TRBJ1-4, with a tentative D call TRBD1 (5 bases). V lost 6 bases and J 6 bases, leaving 17 bases between the germline ends. This CDR3 has 15 amino acids. Germline values: CDR1 KGHSH, CDR2 LQKENI. CDR3 DNA: TGTGCCAGCTCCCGAGGCCGAGGGGAGGATGAAAAACTGTTTTTT. Its translation: CASSRGRGEDEKLFF.

The gene calls are TRBV5-4 and TRBJ2-3; 10 nucleotides agree with TRBD2. The CDR3 contains 16 residues. V lost 0 bases to trimming and J lost 2 bases; unmatched junction nucleotides: 3. The germline gives CDR1 SGHNT, CDR2 YYREEE (reference sequence). CDR3 sequence reads: CASSLASGGVTDTQYF. As DNA, the CDR3 is TGTGCCAGCAGCTTGGCTAGCGGGGGAGTCACAGATACGCAGTATTTT. Complete variable domain (other parts from reference TRBV5-4 and TRBJ2-3): ETGVTQSPTHLIKTRGQQVTLRCSSQSGHNTVSWYQQALGQGPQFIFQYYREEENGRGNFPPRFSGLQFPNYSSELNVNALELDDSALYLCASSLASGGVTDTQYFGPGTRLTVL.

The V gene is TRBV11-2, the J gene TRBJ2-5; TRBD1 might be the D (5 bases). V was shortened by 2 bases and J by 2 bases, with 9 bases between the two germline ends. Germline lookup yields CDR1 SGHAT and CDR2 FQNNGV. CDR3 length equals 14 residues. CDR3 in amino acids: CASSLFAGQETQYF. CDR3 DNA sequence: TGTGCCAGCAGCTTATTTGCAGGGCAAGAGACCCAGTACTTC.

The genes are TRBV2 and TRBJ2-3, with D perhaps matching TRBD2 (5 bases). CDR3 length: 13 amino acids. V lost 5 bases, J lost 6 bases, and 12 bases lay in between. Germline-derived CDR1 and CDR2 are SNHLY and FYNNEI. The chain's CDR3 is CASSRDLTDTQYF. The CDR3 DNA reads TGTGCCAGCAGTCGGGATTTGACGGATACGCAGTATTTT.

This clone has just a few counts. The chain links TRBV2 to TRBJ1-2, with 7 bases lining up with TRBD1. The CDR3 spans 14 residues. The V and J ends lost 8 bases and 1 base, in that order; junction bases with no gene match: 7. Looked up from germline, CDR1 is SNHLY and CDR2 is FYNNEI. The DNA for the CDR3 is TGTGCCAGCTCTTGGGACAGAGTTAACTATGGCTACACCTTC. This codes for CASSWDRVNYGYTF.

The V call is TRBV2, the J call TRBJ1-1; D unresolved. In germline, CDR1 is SNHLY, CDR2 FYNNEI. CDR3 length equals 14 residues. The germline V and J ends were trimmed by 6 bases and 5 bases, with 16 bases remaining between them. DNA for the CDR3: TGTGCCAGCAGCCGGACCTTAACGGGGACTGAAGCTTTCTTT. It translates to CASSRTLTGTEAFF.

This clone was observed a few times. The V and J genes are TRBV5-1 and TRBJ1-5; 9 bases align to TRBD1. Looked up from germline, CDR1 is SGHRS and CDR2 is YFSETQ. V lost 3 bases to trimming and J lost 1 base; unmatched junction nucleotides: 2. The CDR3 covers 15 residues. The CDR3 sequence: CASSWTGESNQPQHF. The CDR3 nucleotides are TGCGCCAGCAGCTGGACAGGGGAGAGCAATCAGCCCCAGCATTTT.

The rearrangement joins TRBV2 to TRBJ2-5, with 13 bases matching TRBD2. The CDR3 consists of 15 residues. Germline V gene data show CDR1 as SNHLY and CDR2 as FYNNEI. J gave up 1 base and V 4 bases, and 0 bases lay outside the gene matches. In nucleotides, the CDR3 is TGTGCCAGCAGTGGACTAGCGGGGGGCCAAGAGACCCAGTACTTC. This gives the protein CASSGLAGGQETQYF.

On this clone: A junction end diverges from the germline sequence, so it may reflect a read error. The chain has TRBV19 and TRBJ1-3; D unresolved. Germline values: CDR1 LNHDA, CDR2 SQIVND (reference sequence). This CDR3 has 17 amino acids. The CDR3 here is CTSSLIWHQDSGNTIYF. CDR3 DNA sequence: TGTACCAGTAGTTTAATATGGCATCAGGACTCTGGAAACACCATATATTTT.

V is TRBV7-8 and J is TRBJ2-4; D unclear. Trimming stripped 2 bases from V and 0 bases from J, with 8 bases between. The CDR3 length is 15 residues. Per germline, CDR1 SGHVS and CDR2 FQNEAQ. The CDR3 DNA follows: TGTGCCAGCAGCTTAAATGGGCTAGCCAAAAACATTCAGTACTTC. Residues: CASSLNGLAKNIQYF.

A few counts support this clone. The CDR3: CASSLRRRTGELFF. Written as DNA, the CDR3 is TGTGCCAGCAGCTTAAGGCGGCGCACCGGGGAGCTGTTTTTT. The chain joins TRBV7-2 to TRBJ2-2; D gene ambiguous. The CDR3 spans 14 residues. Trimming took 2 bases from V and 4 from J, leaving 8 bases between them. Germline-derived CDR1 and CDR2 are SGHTA and FQGNSA.

The chain combines TRBV2 with TRBJ1-1, with D uncertain. The CDR3 contains 13 residues. The germline V gene encodes CDR1 SNHLY and CDR2 FYNNEI. The V end was cut by 4 bases, the J end by 2 bases, with 8 bases between. For the CDR3, the DNA is TGTGCCAGCAGTGTTTTTATAAACACTGAAGCTTTCTTT. Residues: CASSVFINTEAFF.